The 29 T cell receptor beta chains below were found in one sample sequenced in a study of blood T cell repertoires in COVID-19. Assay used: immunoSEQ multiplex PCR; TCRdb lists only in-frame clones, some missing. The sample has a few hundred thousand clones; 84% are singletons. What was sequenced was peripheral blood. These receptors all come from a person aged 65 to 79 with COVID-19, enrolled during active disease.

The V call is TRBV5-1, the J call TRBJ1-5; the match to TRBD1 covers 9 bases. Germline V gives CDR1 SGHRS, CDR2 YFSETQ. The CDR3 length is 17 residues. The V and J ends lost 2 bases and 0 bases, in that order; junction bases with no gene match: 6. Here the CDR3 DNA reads TGCGCCAGCAGCTTCACAGGGGGCCGAGATAGCAATCAGCCCCAGCATTTT. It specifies CASSFTGGRDSNQPQHF.

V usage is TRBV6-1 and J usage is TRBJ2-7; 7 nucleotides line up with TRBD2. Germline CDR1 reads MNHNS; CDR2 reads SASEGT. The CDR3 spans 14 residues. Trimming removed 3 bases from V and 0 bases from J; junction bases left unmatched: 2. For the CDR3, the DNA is TGTGCCAGCAGTGAGGGGAGGGGCTCCTACGAGCAGTACTTC. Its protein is CASSEGRGSYEQYF.

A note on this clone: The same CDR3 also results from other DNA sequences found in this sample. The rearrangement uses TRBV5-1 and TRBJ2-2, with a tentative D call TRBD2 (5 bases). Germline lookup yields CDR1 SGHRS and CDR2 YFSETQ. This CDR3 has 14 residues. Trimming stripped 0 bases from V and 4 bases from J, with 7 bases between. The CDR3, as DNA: TGCGCCAGCAGCTTGGCCCGGGGCACCGGGGAGCTGTTTTTT. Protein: CASSLARGTGELFF.

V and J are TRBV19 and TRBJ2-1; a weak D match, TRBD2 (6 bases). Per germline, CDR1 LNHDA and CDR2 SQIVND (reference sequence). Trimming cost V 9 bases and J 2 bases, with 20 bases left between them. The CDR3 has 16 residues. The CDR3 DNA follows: TGTGCCAGCTCCGTTGGTAGCGGTCAGACCTACAATGAGCAGTTCTTC. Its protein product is CASSVGSGQTYNEQFF.

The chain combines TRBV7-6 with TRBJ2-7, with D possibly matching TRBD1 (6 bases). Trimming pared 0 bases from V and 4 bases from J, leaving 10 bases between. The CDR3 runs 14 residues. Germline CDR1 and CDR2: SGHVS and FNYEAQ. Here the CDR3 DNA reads TGTGCCAGCAGCTTAGCACAGGGCAGGTACGAGCAGTACTTC. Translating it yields CASSLAQGRYEQYF.

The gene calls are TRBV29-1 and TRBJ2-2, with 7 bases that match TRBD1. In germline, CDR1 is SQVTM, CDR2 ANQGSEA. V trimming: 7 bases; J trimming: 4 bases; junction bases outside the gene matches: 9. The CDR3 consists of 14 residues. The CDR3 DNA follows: TGCAGCGCCCGGCGACAGGGCGGCACCGGGGAGCTGTTTTTT. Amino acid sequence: CSARRQGGTGELFF.

The CDR3 DNA follows: TGTGCCAGCAGCCAAGATCTGGGCAGGGGCCGGGAGACCCAGTACTTC. Translation gives CASSQDLGRGRETQYF. This sequence joins TRBV4-2 and TRBJ2-5; D may be TRBD1 (6 bases). V was clipped by 0 bases and J by 5 bases, with 16 bases between them. The germline V gene encodes CDR1 LGHNA and CDR2 YNFKEQ. The CDR3 consists of 16 residues.

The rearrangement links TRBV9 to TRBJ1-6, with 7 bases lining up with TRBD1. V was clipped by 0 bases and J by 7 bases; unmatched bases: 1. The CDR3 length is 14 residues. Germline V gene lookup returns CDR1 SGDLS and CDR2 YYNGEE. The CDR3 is CASSVEQGNSPLHF. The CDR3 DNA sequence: TGTGCCAGCAGCGTAGAACAGGGGAATTCACCCCTCCACTTT.

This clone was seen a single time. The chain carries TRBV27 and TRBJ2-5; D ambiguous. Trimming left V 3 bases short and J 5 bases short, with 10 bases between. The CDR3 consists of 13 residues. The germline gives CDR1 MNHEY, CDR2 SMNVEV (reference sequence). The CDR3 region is CASSLSSWETQYF. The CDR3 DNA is TGTGCCAGCAGTTTGTCTAGTTGGGAGACCCAGTACTTC.

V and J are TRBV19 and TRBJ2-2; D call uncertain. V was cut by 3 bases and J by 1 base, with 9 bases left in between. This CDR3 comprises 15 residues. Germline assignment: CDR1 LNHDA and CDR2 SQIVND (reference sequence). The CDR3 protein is CASSILTVNTGELFF. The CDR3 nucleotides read TGTGCCAGTAGTATTTTAACGGTGAACACCGGGGAGCTGTTTTTT.

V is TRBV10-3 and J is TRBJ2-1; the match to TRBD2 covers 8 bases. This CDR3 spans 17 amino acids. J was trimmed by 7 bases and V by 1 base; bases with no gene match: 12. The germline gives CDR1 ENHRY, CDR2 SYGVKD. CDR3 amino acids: CAISEWRRGAVGNEQFF. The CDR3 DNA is TGTGCCATCAGTGAGTGGCGGCGGGGGGCCGTCGGGAATGAGCAGTTCTTC.

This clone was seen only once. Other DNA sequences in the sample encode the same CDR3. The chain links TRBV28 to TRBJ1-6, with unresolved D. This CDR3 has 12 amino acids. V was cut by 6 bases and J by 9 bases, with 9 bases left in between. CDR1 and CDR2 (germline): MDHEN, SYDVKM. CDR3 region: CASRSPGSPLHF. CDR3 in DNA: TGTGCCAGCAGGTCCCCCGGTTCACCCCTCCACTTT.

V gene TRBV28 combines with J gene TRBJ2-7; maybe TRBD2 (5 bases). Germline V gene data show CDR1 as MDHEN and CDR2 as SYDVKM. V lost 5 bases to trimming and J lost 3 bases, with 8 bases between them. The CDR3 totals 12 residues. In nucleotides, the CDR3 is TGTGCCAGCAGTGAGGGCGGCTACGAGCAGTACTTC. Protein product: CASSEGGYEQYF. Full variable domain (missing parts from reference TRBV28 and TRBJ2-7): DVKVTQSSRYLVKRTGEKVFLECVQDMDHENMFWYRQDPGLGLRLIYFSYDVKMKEKGDIPEGYSVSREKKERFSLILESASTNQTSMYLCASSEGGYEQYFGPGTRLTVT.

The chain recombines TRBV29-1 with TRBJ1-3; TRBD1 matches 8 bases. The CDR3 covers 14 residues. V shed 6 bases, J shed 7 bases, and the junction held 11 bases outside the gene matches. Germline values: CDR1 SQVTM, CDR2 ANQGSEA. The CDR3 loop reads CSVTLQGAVNTIYF. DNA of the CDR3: TGCAGCGTCACGCTGCAGGGGGCGGTTAACACCATATATTTT.

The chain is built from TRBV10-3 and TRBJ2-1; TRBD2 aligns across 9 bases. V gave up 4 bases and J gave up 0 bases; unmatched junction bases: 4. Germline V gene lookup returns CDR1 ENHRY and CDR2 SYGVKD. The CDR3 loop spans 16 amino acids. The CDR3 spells CAISGERGVSYNEQFF. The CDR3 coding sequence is TGTGCCATCAGTGGTGAGCGGGGGGTCTCCTACAATGAGCAGTTCTTC.

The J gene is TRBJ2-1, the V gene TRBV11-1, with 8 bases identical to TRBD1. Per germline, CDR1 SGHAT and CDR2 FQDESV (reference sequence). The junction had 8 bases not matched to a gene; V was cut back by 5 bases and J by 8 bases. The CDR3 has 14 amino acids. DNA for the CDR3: TGTGCCAGCAGCCTGGACAGGGTCGCCTATGAGCAGTTCTTC. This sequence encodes CASSLDRVAYEQFF.

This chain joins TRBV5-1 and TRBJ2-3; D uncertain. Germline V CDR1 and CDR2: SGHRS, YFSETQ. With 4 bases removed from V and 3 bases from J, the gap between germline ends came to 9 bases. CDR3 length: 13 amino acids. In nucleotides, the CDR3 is TGCGCCAGCAGCGAAGGAGTAACAGATACGCAGTATTTT. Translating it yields CASSEGVTDTQYF.

CDR3 nucleotide sequence: TGTGCCAGCAGCTCCGGATTCGCAGGGTTTGTGGGAGAGACCCAGTACTTC. It translates to CASSSGFAGFVGETQYF. The chain links TRBV7-3 to TRBJ2-5; possible D gene TRBD1, 5 bases. V was cut by 4 bases and J by 4 bases, with 22 bases left in between. CDR3 length: 17 amino acids. Germline V gene sequence: CDR1 SGHTA, CDR2 FQGTGA.

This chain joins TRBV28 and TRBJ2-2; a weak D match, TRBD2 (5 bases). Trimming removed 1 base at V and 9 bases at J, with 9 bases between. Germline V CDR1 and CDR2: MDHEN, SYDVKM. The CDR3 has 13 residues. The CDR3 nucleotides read TGTGCCAGCAGTTTATTTTCTAGCCGGGAGCTGTTTTTT. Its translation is CASSLFSSRELFF.

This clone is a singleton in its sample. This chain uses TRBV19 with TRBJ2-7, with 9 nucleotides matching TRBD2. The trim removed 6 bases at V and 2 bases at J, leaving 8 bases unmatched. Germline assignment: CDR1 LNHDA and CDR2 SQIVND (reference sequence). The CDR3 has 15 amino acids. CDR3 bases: TGTGCCAGTAGCTCCCGGACTAGCGTAGCCTACGAGCAGTACTTC. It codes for CASSSRTSVAYEQYF.

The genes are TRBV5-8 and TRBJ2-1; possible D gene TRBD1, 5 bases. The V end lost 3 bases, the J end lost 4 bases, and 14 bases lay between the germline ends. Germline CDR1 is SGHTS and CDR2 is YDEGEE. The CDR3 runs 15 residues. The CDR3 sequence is CASSSGYSRYNEQFF. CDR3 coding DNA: TGTGCCAGCAGCTCAGGGTATTCTCGATACAATGAGCAGTTCTTC.

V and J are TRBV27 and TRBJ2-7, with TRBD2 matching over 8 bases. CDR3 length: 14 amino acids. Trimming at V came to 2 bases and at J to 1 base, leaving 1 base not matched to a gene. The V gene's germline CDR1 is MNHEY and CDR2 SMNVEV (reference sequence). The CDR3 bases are TGTGCCAGCAGTTTAGTAGCGGGGTCCTACGAGCAGTACTTC. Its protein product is CASSLVAGSYEQYF.

The CDR3, as DNA: TGTGCCAGCAGCGGAGACAGGGGTGGTGCTTTCTTT. Its translation: CASSGDRGGAFF. The chain combines TRBV5-8 with TRBJ1-1; TRBD1 matches 8 bases. V lost 4 bases and J lost 11; bases outside the gene matches: 7. The CDR3 totals 12 residues. Germline V gene sequence: CDR1 SGHTS, CDR2 YDEGEE.

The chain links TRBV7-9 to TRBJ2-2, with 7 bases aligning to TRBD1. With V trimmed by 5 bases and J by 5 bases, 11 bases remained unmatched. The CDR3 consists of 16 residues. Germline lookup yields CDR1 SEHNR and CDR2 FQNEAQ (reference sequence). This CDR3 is CASSPWTGRGTGELFF. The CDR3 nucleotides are TGTGCCAGCAGCCCATGGACAGGCCGCGGAACCGGGGAGCTGTTTTTT.

CDR3 in DNA: TGTGCCACCTCCTTGAGTGGGGCACACTCCTACGAGCAGTACTTC. It encodes CATSLSGAHSYEQYF. V is TRBV27 and J is TRBJ2-7, with D perhaps TRBD1 (5 bases). CDR3 size: 15 residues. Looked up from germline, CDR1 is MNHEY and CDR2 is SMNVEV (reference sequence). V lost 10 bases and J 0 bases, leaving 19 bases between the germline ends.

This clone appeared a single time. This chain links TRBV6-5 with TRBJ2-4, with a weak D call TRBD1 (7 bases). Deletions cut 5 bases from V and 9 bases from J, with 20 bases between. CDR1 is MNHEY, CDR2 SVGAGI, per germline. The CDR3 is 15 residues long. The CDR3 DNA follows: TGTGCCAGCAGTCCCCTACAGGGGAAGGGAGGCATTCAGTACTTC. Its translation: CASSPLQGKGGIQYF.

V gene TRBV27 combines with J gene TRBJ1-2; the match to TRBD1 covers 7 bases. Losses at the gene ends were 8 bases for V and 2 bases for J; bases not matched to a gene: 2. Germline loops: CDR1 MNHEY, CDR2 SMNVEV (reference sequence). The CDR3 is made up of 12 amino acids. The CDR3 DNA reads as TGTGCCAGCTCGGACAGGAACTATGGCTACACCTTC. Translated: CASSDRNYGYTF.

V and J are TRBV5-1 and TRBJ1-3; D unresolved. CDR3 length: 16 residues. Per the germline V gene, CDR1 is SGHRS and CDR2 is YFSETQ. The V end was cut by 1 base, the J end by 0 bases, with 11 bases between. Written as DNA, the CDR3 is TGCGCCAGCAGCTTGCTCAGTACACGCTCTGGAAACACCATATATTTT. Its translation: CASSLLSTRSGNTIYF.

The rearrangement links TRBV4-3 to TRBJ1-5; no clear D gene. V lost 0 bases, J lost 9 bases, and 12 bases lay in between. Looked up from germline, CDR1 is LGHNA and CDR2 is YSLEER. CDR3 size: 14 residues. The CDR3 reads CASSQDLEFGPQHF. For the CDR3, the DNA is TGCGCCAGCAGCCAAGACTTAGAGTTTGGGCCCCAGCATTTT.